This is a list of T cell receptor beta chains from one sample in a study of T cells in localized non-small cell lung cancer. The repertoire was sequenced with immunoSEQ multiplex PCR; TCRdb's copy has only in-frame clones and lacks some. The sample has 100,000 to 150,000 clones, 89% seen once. The input for sequencing was peripheral blood, taken before any cancer treatment. The origin of the receptors is a female donor at least 60 years old with stage I lung adenocarcinoma. The CDR3 runs from the conserved cysteine through the conserved F or W. Each record gives: clone size, J gene, V gene, D gene, CDR3 DNA, CDR3 protein. The D gene is left open where the match is weak. Clone size, where shown, is once, few, many, or a class for clones that have expanded.

once | TRBJ2-7 | TRBV9 | - | TGTGCCAGCAGCGTAGGACTAGGGCCCTACGAGCAGTACTTC | CASSVGLGPYEQYF
- | TRBJ2-7 | TRBV7-8 | TRBD2 | TGTGCCAGCAGCTTAGACGCCGGGACTAGCGGGAGGGCTCTTGAGCAGTACTTC | CASSLDAGTSGRALEQYF
- | TRBJ2-7 | TRBV28 | TRBD2 | TGTGCCAGCAGGAAAGACAGACCCGGGACTAGCGGCCGGAGCTCCTACGAGCAGTACTTC | CASRKDRPGTSGRSSYEQYF
- | TRBJ2-1 | TRBV30 | - | TGTGCCTGGAGCCCCGGGACCCCCTCCTACAATGAGCAGTTCTTC | CAWSPGTPSYNEQFF
- | TRBJ2-7 | TRBV27 | TRBD2 | TGTGCCAGCAGTTCCAGGGCGGGAGTTATCTACGAGCAGTACTTC | CASSSRAGVIYEQYF
- | TRBJ1-4 | TRBV6-1 | - | TGTGCCAGCAGTGAAGTGAGGGCTTCGGGAAAACTGTTTTTT | CASSEVRASGKLFF
- | TRBJ2-3 | TRBV11-1 | - | TGTGCCAGCAACGGAGAGGTGGTCACAGGAGATACGCAGTATTTT | CASNGEVVTGDTQYF
- | TRBJ2-5 | TRBV19 | TRBD1 | TGTGCCAGTAGCTCACAAAGGACAGGGGAAGAGACCCAGTACTTC | CASSSQRTGEETQYF
once | TRBJ1-1 | TRBV12-5 | - | TGTGCTAGTGGTCGGGGGAACACTGAAGCTTTCTTT | CASGRGNTEAFF
- | TRBJ2-1 | TRBV7-6 | - | TGTGCCAGCAGCTTAGCGGCGGGGTTTGAGCAGTTCTTC | CASSLAAGFEQFF
- | TRBJ1-3 | TRBV11-2 | - | TGTGCCAGCAGCTCCCGGCAGGATAATTTTGGAAACACCATATATTTT | CASSSRQDNFGNTIYF
- | TRBJ2-7 | TRBV6-1 | - | TGTGCCAGCCACCTTGTGGGGGCCTCCTACGAGCAGTACTTC | CASHLVGASYEQYF
- | TRBJ2-5 | TRBV6-1 | - | TGTGCCAGCAGTGGGACCCAAACACAAGAGACCCAGTACTTC | CASSGTQTQETQYF
- | TRBJ2-1 | TRBV2 | TRBD1 | TGTGCCAGCACTCGTGACAGGGATAGTTTCTTC | CASTRDRDSFF